This T cell receptor (beta chain) originates from a study of T cell repertoires in cytomegalovirus infection. TCRdb re-called the reads through MiXCR, storing one row per CDR3 protein. The data contain roughly 76,000 distinct CDR3 sequences, about 4% of them seen just once; the ten biggest clones take up under 6%. This clonotype was counted at least ten times. The V and J ends lost 4 bases and 5 bases respectively, with 5 bases between them. CDR3 length equals 11 residues. CDR1 and CDR2 from the germline V gene are MDHEN and SYDVKM. V is TRBV28 and J is TRBJ1-2; D unclear. The sample was PBMCs. This sequence was found in a human donor in good health (CMV status not recorded). Some clones in this sample may be carry-over from other donors' samples. As DNA, the CDR3 is TGTGCCAGCAGTTCGAGGTATGGCTACACCTTC. Translated: CASSSRYGYTF.